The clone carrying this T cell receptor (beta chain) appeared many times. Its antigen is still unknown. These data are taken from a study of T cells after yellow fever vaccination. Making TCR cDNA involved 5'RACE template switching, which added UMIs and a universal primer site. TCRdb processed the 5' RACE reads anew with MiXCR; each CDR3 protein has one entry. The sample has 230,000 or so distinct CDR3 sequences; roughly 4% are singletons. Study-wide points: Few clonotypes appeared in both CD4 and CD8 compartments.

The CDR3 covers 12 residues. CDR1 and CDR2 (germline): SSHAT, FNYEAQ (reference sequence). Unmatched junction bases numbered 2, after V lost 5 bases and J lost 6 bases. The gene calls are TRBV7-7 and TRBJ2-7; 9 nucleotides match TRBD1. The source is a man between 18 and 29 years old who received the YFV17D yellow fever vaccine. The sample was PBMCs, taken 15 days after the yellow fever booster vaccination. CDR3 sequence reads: CASSATGGEQYF. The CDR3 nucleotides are TGTGCCAGCAGCGCGACAGGGGGCGAGCAGTACTTC. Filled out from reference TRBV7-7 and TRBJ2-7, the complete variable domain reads GAGVSQSPRYKVTKRGQDVTLRCDPISSHATLYWYQQALGQGPEFLTYFNYEAQPDKSGLPSDRFSAERPEGSISTLTIQRTEQRDSAMYRCASSATGGEQYFGPGTRLTVT.